These T cell receptor beta chains were read from a single sample in a study of neurological immune-mediated disorders. MiXCR, run by TCRdb on the 5' RACE reads, gives a single entry per CDR3 protein. The repertoire consists of about 24,000 distinct CDR3 sequences, with roughly 13% occurring once and the leading ten covering 4.5% to 5.5%. Sequencing was performed on CD4+ T cells from blood. The receptor source for this set is a female donor with HTLV-1-associated myelopathy (HAM/TSP). Each CDR3 is given without its conserved first and last residue. Each record gives: J gene, V gene, CDR3 protein.

TRBJ2-7	TRBV12-3/TRBV12-4	ASSFHNGPVYEQY
TRBJ2-7	TRBV28	ASRRDTFYEQY
TRBJ2-3	TRBV9	ASSVATSGRLDTQY
TRBJ2-1	TRBV7-2	ASSSGLGSSYNEQF
TRBJ1-2	TRBV7-2	ASSLGPAQQGGYT
TRBJ2-2	TRBV6-2/TRBV6-3	ASSRQPNTGELF
TRBJ2-7	TRBV20-1	SARVGPTGEQY
TRBJ2-1	TRBV7-2	ASSPAGTSGLGSYNEQF
TRBJ2-7	TRBV20-1	SAAERWVGRGGTYLRSSYEQY
TRBJ1-1	TRBV5-5	ASSLDLWGVEAF
TRBJ2-4	TRBV7-2	ASSLEGTSGGNIQY
TRBJ2-1	TRBV2	ASSGPPLQQF
TRBJ2-1	TRBV19	ASSIVGDYNEQF
TRBJ1-6	TRBV20-1	STLPGSSYNSPLN
TRBJ1-5	TRBV10-2	ASSPGPGGSPQH
TRBJ2-1	TRBV6-6	ASSTGGGYNEQF
TRBJ2-7	TRBV9	ASSAGQGASYEQY
TRBJ1-1	TRBV6-2/TRBV6-3	ASTLDGNTEAF
TRBJ2-1	TRBV7-2	ASSFWTSGTNEQF
TRBJ1-2	TRBV27	ASSLRGIGGYT
TRBJ2-3	TRBV20-1	SAPLAGAGGDTQY
TRBJ2-3	TRBV5-1	ASSAGLVSTDTQY